What follows are 15 T cell receptor beta chains derived from one specimen sequenced in a study of cytomegalovirus exposure and HLA in healthy donors (dated by TCRdb to 2015 to 2018). Receptor libraries were prepared by the immunoSEQ multiplex PCR assay. The multiplex PCR relied on a mix of 60 forward primers for TCR Vbeta segments and 13 reverse primers for TCR Jbeta segments. Drawn from immuneACCESS, this table holds only the in-frame rearrangements with V and J called that TCRdb kept. Clones are partly lost; checked studies trace under half to an unresolved V gene and leave the rest unexplained. The sample table shows around 89,000 clones, and roughly 70% are seen once. The top ten constitute over 3% of the sample. Material: PBMCs. These receptors were taken from a man in his forties or fifties in good health and CMV-seronegative.

This clone has just a few counts. The CDR3 sequence: CASSTRQGNEQYF. CDR3 nucleotides: TGTGCCAGCAGCACCCGACAGGGTAACGAGCAGTACTTC. This chain uses TRBV11-1 with TRBJ2-7; TRBD1 matches at 7 bases. After removal of 5 bases from V and 5 bases from J, the junction contained 6 bases not matched to a gene. Germline V CDR1 and CDR2: SGHAT, FQDESV (reference sequence). CDR3 length: 13 amino acids.

The V gene is TRBV6-5, the J gene TRBJ2-3; 10 positions match TRBD1. Germline CDR1 and CDR2: MNHEY and SVGAGI. Trimming took 6 bases from V and 4 from J; bases not matched to a gene: 1. There are 13 residues in the CDR3. CDR3 amino acids: CASRTGGSDTQYF. The CDR3 nucleotides are TGTGCCAGCAGGACAGGGGGCTCAGATACGCAGTATTTT.

The rearrangement joins TRBV7-9 to TRBJ1-1, with D perhaps TRBD1 (5 bases). In germline, CDR1 is SEHNR, CDR2 FQNEAQ (reference sequence). The CDR3 is made up of 16 amino acids. V lost 3 bases to trimming and J lost 4 bases, with 18 bases between them. This CDR3 is CASSFSPGQKRTEAFF. CDR3 coding DNA: TGTGCCAGCAGCTTCTCTCCAGGGCAAAAGCGCACTGAAGCTTTCTTT.

This chain links TRBV15 with TRBJ2-2; 9 bases are shared with TRBD1. V shed 1 base, J shed 7 bases, and the junction held 13 bases outside the gene matches. CDR1 and CDR2 from the germline V gene are LNHNV and YYDKDF (reference sequence). This CDR3 comprises 18 residues. CDR3 bases: TGTGCCACCAGCAGAGGACTCCAGGGACAGGGCGCTGGCGGGGAGCTGTTTTTT. This encodes CATSRGLQGQGAGGELFF.

This sequence joins TRBV29-1 and TRBJ2-7, with D possibly being TRBD2 (6 bases). CDR3 length: 13 amino acids. Trimming took off 1 base at V and 4 bases at J, with 11 bases between the two ends. CDR1 is SQVTM and CDR2 is ANQGSEA in the germline V gene. CDR3 region: CSVEGRASYEQYF. CDR3 nucleotides: TGCAGCGTTGAAGGGAGGGCTTCGTACGAGCAGTACTTC.

The chain employs TRBV25-1 and TRBJ1-1; the D gene is possibly TRBD1 (5 bases). CDR3 length: 14 amino acids. Germline V lookup: CDR1 MGHDK, CDR2 SYGVNS. Between the trimmed V and J ends, which lost 1 base and 5 bases, there was a span of 11 bases. CDR3 region: CASSESGERTEAFF. The CDR3 DNA is TGTGCCAGCAGTGAATCGGGGGAAAGAACTGAAGCTTTCTTT.

V and J are TRBV9 and TRBJ1-2; D unclear. The CDR3 is 16 residues long. CDR1 and CDR2 (germline): SGDLS, YYNGEE. The ends were cut back, 0 bases at V and 0 bases at J, with 12 bases in the middle. CDR3 residues: CASSVGGGRANYGYTF. The CDR3 coding sequence is TGTGCCAGCAGCGTAGGCGGTGGGAGAGCTAACTATGGCTACACCTTC.

This chain links TRBV7-9 with TRBJ2-3, with TRBD1 matching over 11 bases. This CDR3 has 17 residues. Germline V CDR1 and CDR2: SEHNR, FQNEAQ (reference sequence). V was clipped by 4 bases and J by 4 bases; unmatched bases: 10. The DNA for the CDR3 is TGTGCCAGCAGCTCCCCGACCGGGACAGGGGGTTCAGATACGCAGTATTTT. This translates into CASSSPTGTGGSDTQYF.

V usage is TRBV6-5 and J usage is TRBJ1-4; D is perhaps TRBD1 (6 bases). The CDR3 has 15 residues. Germline CDR1 reads MNHEY; CDR2 reads SVGAGI. V was trimmed by 4 bases and J by 7 bases, leaving 16 bases between them. DNA of the CDR3: TGTGCCAGCAGTTCGCACAGGGAGCAGGGTGAAAAACTGTTTTTT. The encoded protein is CASSSHREQGEKLFF.

The chain links TRBV15 to TRBJ1-5; D is uncertain. Trimming pared 2 bases from V and 0 bases from J, leaving 14 bases between. This CDR3 has 17 amino acids. Germline lookup yields CDR1 LNHNV and CDR2 YYDKDF (reference sequence). CDR3 sequence (DNA): TGTGCCACCAGCAGACGTCTGGCGGCCTATAGCAATCAGCCCCAGCATTTT. This encodes CATSRRLAAYSNQPQHF.

The chain recombines TRBV7-9 with TRBJ2-7; TRBD1 agrees at 9 bases. Looked up from germline, CDR1 is SEHNR and CDR2 is FQNEAQ (reference sequence). The CDR3 contains 13 residues. The CDR3 sequence is CPQPGQGTNEQYF. CDR3 in DNA: TGTCCCCAACCGGGACAGGGCACGAACGAGCAGTACTTC.

This clone was seen a few times. The J gene is TRBJ2-6, the V gene TRBV6-1; D possibly corresponds to TRBD1 (5 bases). The length of the CDR3 is 15 residues. Germline assignment: CDR1 MNHNS and CDR2 SASEGT. V lost 10 bases, J lost 4 bases, and 17 bases lay in between. CDR3 in amino acids: CAIFHPGSGANVLTF. CDR3 DNA: TGTGCCATCTTCCACCCAGGGTCAGGGGCCAACGTCCTGACTTTC.

This clone showed up just once. The chain joins TRBV7-2 to TRBJ1-5; D unresolved. Trimming shortened V by 5 bases and J by 1 base, and 15 bases separated the two germline ends. This CDR3 comprises 16 residues. The germline CDR1 and CDR2 sequences are SGHTA and FQGNSA. Written as DNA, the CDR3 is TGTGCCAGCAGCCCCGGGAATACGGGGAGCAATCAGCCCCAGCATTTT. It yields the protein CASSPGNTGSNQPQHF.

The chain links TRBV10-2 to TRBJ2-1, with a weak D call TRBD1 (5 bases). This CDR3 has 13 residues. The V gene's germline CDR1 is WSHSY and CDR2 SAAADI. With 7 bases removed from V and 6 bases from J, the gap between germline ends came to 13 bases. CDR3 bases: TGCGCCAGCACCTGGGGCCTGATCAATGAGCAGTTCTTC. It specifies CASTWGLINEQFF.

The chain combines TRBV2 with TRBJ1-2; the D gene is possibly TRBD1 (6 bases). V was cut by 7 bases and J by 2 bases, with 11 bases left in between. Per the germline V gene, CDR1 is SNHLY and CDR2 is FYNNEI. CDR3 size: 13 residues. The CDR3 loop reads CASTFQGNYGYTF. The CDR3 nucleotides are TGTGCCAGCACGTTTCAGGGGAACTATGGCTACACCTTC.